Given below is one TCR beta chain in context. This CDR3 comprises 13 residues. The germline V gene encodes CDR1 MDHEN and CDR2 SYDVKM. V lost 5 bases and J lost 5, with 12 bases in between. Here immunoSEQ multiplex PCR was the method, and the copy in TCRdb shows in-frame clones only, minus some. The sample carries roughly 350,000 clones, about 88% recorded once. The sample belongs to a study of Ad26.COV2.S vaccination and SARS-CoV-2 variants. Treatment given: some 19 received Ad26.COV2.S at low or high dose, single or two shots; several received placebo; per-sample allocation not given. Sampling was done on day 63 after the first vaccine or placebo injection.

The sequence was obtained from a person aged 18-65 years who received the Ad26.COV2.S COVID-19 vaccine or a placebo. The sequences come from peripheral blood, collected in a trial of Ad26.COV2.S vaccine versus placebo. This sequence joins TRBV28 and TRBJ1-1; D is undetermined. DNA for the CDR3: TGTGCCAGCAGTCTTTTTCGCGGGACTGAAGCTTTCTTT. Its translation: CASSLFRGTEAFF.